This T cell receptor (beta chain) was recovered during a study of blood T cell repertoires in COVID-19. Across the whole study: Whether acute or convalescent, the COVID-19 samples came from the United States, Italy and Spain. Nucleic acid was either cDNA or gDNA, and it came from T cells, B-cell-depleted T cells, or PBMCs.

As processed by the authors: Amplification of reference gene primers was used by the study to estimate nucleated cell counts. Clones were read by immunoSEQ multiplex PCR, and TCRdb kept only the in-frame ones, dropping some. From that table come the V and J calls and clone size; the DNA was used to work out D and trimming. The sample lists about 180,000 clones; more than 85% were seen once. Patients of the Seattle cohort, enrolled during active infection, were followed longitudinally. The sequencing sample was made of peripheral blood. The sequence derives from a man between 60 and 75 years old with COVID-19, enrolled during active disease.

The CDR3 reads CASSSGQGIYGYTF. CDR3 bases: TGCGCCAGCAGCAGCGGACAGGGCATCTATGGCTACACCTTC. The chain recombines TRBV5-1 with TRBJ1-2; 8 positions match TRBD1. Germline assignment: CDR1 SGHRS and CDR2 YFSETQ. The ends lost 4 bases at V and 4 bases at J; junction bases unmatched: 6. This CDR3 comprises 14 residues.